This TCR beta chain was recovered during a study of T cell responses to AZD1222 COVID-19 vaccine. Findings and caveats of the study: Two AZD1222 doses significantly raised spike-specific TCR breadth and depth over controls. Donors in the cohort were predominantly white British and more often female, and clonal diversity was possibly underestimated. Just a handful of AZD1222 recipients were seropositive at baseline. Unmutated variant regions reportedly attract nearly half of all spike-specific TCRs.

This CDR3 contains 14 residues. Germline V gene lookup returns CDR1 SGHNT and CDR2 YENEEA. Between the trimmed V and J ends, which lost 0 bases and 3 bases, there was a span of 7 bases. Turning to this clone: What it recognizes is unknown.

The data were produced by immunoSEQ multiplex PCR, yet TCRdb's version contains in-frame clones alone and is incomplete. The sample lists some 110,000 clones, around 92% occurring once. The source is an adult in good health. V and J are TRBV11-3 and TRBJ2-3; D remains unclear. Material: peripheral blood, obtained on day 0 of AZD1222 vaccination. The CDR3 DNA follows: TGTGCCAGCAGCTTAGATCCCCAGACAGATACGCAGTATTTT. Translating gives CASSLDPQTDTQYF.